A selection of T cell receptor beta chains follows, all from one sample in a study of regulatory T cells in long-lasting Graves disease. TCRdb called the multiplex PCR reads again in MiXCR, with one record for every CDR3 protein. The table shows hundreds of thousands of distinct CDR3 sequences, with less than 25% occurring only once. The sequencing here drew on peripheral blood mononuclear cells (PBMCs), taken when the disease was refractory, from a patient treated with antithyroid drugs. These receptors were taken from a female donor with Graves disease. Both conserved end residues are part of each CDR3. A D gene is named only where the DNA matches it firmly.

V	D	J	CDR3
TRBV7-2	-	TRBJ2-7	CASSPQLGASEQYF
TRBV20-1	TRBD2	TRBJ2-7	CSAIWTSETYEQYF
TRBV29-1	-	TRBJ1-2	CSVVRGATDGYTF
TRBV29-1	TRBD1	TRBJ1-2	CSVGQDRGHGYTF
TRBV2	TRBD1	TRBJ1-1	CASSESKGTGITEAFF
TRBV7-3	TRBD1	TRBJ2-5	CASSSHRGRGETQYF
TRBV12-3/TRBV12-4	-	TRBJ1-4	CASSLAGRLFF
TRBV5-1	-	TRBJ1-2	CASSLDTYGYTF
TRBV28	-	TRBJ1-1	CASSPRRTNTEAFF
TRBV9	-	TRBJ1-3	CASSASRVSETGNTIYF
TRBV6-5	-	TRBJ2-7	CASSSQYAYEQYF
TRBV27	TRBD1	TRBJ1-5	CASSFGTGHQPQHF
TRBV20-1	TRBD1	TRBJ2-7	CSARDLRTGFYEQYF
TRBV29-1	-	TRBJ1-4	CSVGEPKEKLFF
TRBV20-1	TRBD1	TRBJ1-2	CSGQGRPEGYTF
TRBV30	TRBD1	TRBJ1-2	CAWRARDRANYGYTF
TRBV7-9	TRBD1	TRBJ2-7	CASRQGQVYEQYF
TRBV2	TRBD1	TRBJ1-1	CASRDRAYTEAFF
TRBV30	TRBD1	TRBJ2-7	CAWIRDSSYEQYF
TRBV9	TRBD2	TRBJ2-7	CASSVEGAGGPGEQYF
TRBV14	-	TRBJ2-5	CASSHRPQETQYF